This entry is about one T cell receptor (beta chain). This CDR3 contains 16 residues. Trimming took 5 bases from V and 2 from J, leaving 18 bases between them. Per germline, CDR1 MDHEN and CDR2 SYDVKM. This entry belongs to a study of blood T cell repertoires in COVID-19. The repertoire was sequenced with immunoSEQ multiplex PCR; TCRdb's copy has only in-frame clones and lacks some. The sample holds about 240,000 clones; around 86% are singletons and the top ten take roughly 3.3%. The chain uses TRBV28 and TRBJ2-5, with a tentative D call TRBD1 (6 bases). The receptor comes from a woman in her 40s with acute COVID-19. The material sequenced was PBMCs or T cells enriched from blood (not recorded which). Written as DNA, the CDR3 is TGTGCCAGCAGTATCAGATTGACAGGAGCTCAAGAGACCCAGTACTTC. Its translation: CASSIRLTGAQETQYF.